The 14 T cell receptor beta chains given below trace back to one sample, sequenced in a study of shared clonotypes between healthy human individuals (dated by TCRdb to 2019 to 2021). Receptors were amplified or captured by the immunoSEQ multiplex PCR assay. Not all clones reach the TCRdb copy of this immuneACCESS table, which keeps in-frame sequences only. Checked studies attribute under half of the gap to unresolved V genes and leave the rest unexplained. The sample has approximately 100,000 clones on record, around two thirds of them singletons. Clones ranked in the top ten supply approximately 49% of the sample. The sample comprised memory CD8+ T cells sorted from blood. The cell subset or site label, as the study defines it: CD45RO+ cells pooled with CCR7-negative TemRA cells. The receptors derive from a man aged 30-40 years in good health.

The chain carries TRBV27 and TRBJ2-7, with unresolved D. The CDR3 covers 14 residues. Germline CDR1 is MNHEY and CDR2 is SMNVEV (reference sequence). V was cut by 3 bases and J by 0 bases, with 9 bases left in between. Written as DNA, the CDR3 is TGTGCCAGCAGTTTGAACCCTGGCTCCTACGAGCAGTACTTC. Translation: CASSLNPGSYEQYF.

V gene TRBV20-1 combines with J gene TRBJ1-1; D not certain. CDR3 length: 10 residues. V dropped 4 bases and J dropped 4 bases, with 4 bases sitting between them. Germline assignment: CDR1 DFQATT and CDR2 SNEGSKA (reference sequence). The CDR3 DNA follows: TGCAGTGCTAAGGGCACTGAAGCTTTCTTT. Amino acid sequence: CSAKGTEAFF.

V and J are TRBV5-1 and TRBJ2-1, with TRBD1 matching over 10 bases. CDR3 size: 14 residues. CDR1 SGHRS and CDR2 YFSETQ come from the germline V gene. V lost 0 bases, J lost 8 bases, and 2 bases stayed unmatched. For the CDR3, the DNA is TGCGCCAGCAGCTTGGGACAGGGGGCGGATGAGCAGTTCTTC. The encoded protein is CASSLGQGADEQFF.

This clone was detected a few times. The chain is built from TRBV2 and TRBJ2-7, with TRBD1 matching over 7 bases. The germline V gene has CDR1 SNHLY and CDR2 FYNNEI. The V segment lost 8 bases and the J segment 6 bases; nucleotides outside the gene matches: 10. The CDR3 loop spans 13 amino acids. CDR3 sequence reads: CASLGDSYSEQYF. The CDR3 DNA is TGTGCCAGCCTAGGGGACAGTTACTCCGAGCAGTACTTC.

The genes are TRBV25-1 and TRBJ2-7; 11 nucleotides agree with TRBD1. From germline, CDR1 is MGHDK and CDR2 SYGVNS. The CDR3 runs 15 residues. V shed 4 bases, J shed 2 bases, and the junction held 4 bases outside the gene matches. The CDR3 loop is CASSAGTGGTYEQYF. Here the CDR3 DNA reads TGTGCCAGCAGTGCAGGGACAGGGGGAACCTACGAGCAGTACTTC.

As DNA, the CDR3 is TGTGCCAGCAGTTTAGTTGCAGGGGTCACAGATACGCAGTATTTT. Amino acid sequence: CASSLVAGVTDTQYF. V and J are TRBV28 and TRBJ2-3; D might be TRBD1 (6 bases). The V end was cut by 2 bases, the J end by 2 bases, with 11 bases between. CDR3 length: 15 amino acids. Per the germline V gene, CDR1 is MDHEN and CDR2 is SYDVKM.

The chain is built from TRBV10-1 and TRBJ2-2, with a weak D call TRBD1 (6 bases). Germline V gene sequence: CDR1 WNHNN, CDR2 SYGVQD (reference sequence). This CDR3 contains 16 residues. V lost 5 bases and J 1 base, leaving 14 bases between the germline ends. CDR3 residues: CASSFRPGQNTGELFF. The CDR3 DNA reads as TGCGCCAGCAGTTTTCGACCGGGACAGAACACCGGGGAGCTGTTTTTT.

The chain joins TRBV19 to TRBJ1-4; weak D call: TRBD1 (6 bases). Trimming took 7 bases from V and 7 from J, leaving 19 bases between them. CDR1 is LNHDA, CDR2 SQIVND, per germline (reference sequence). This CDR3 comprises 15 residues. CDR3 coding DNA: TGTGCCAGTACCGCGAGGACCAGGGGAAGTGAAAAACTGTTTTTT. It is translated as CASTARTRGSEKLFF.

The chain has TRBV28 and TRBJ2-5, with 7 bases fitting TRBD2. The CDR3 loop spans 16 amino acids. Trimming cost V 5 bases and J 4 bases; bases outside gene matches: 13. Per germline, CDR1 MDHEN and CDR2 SYDVKM. The DNA of the CDR3 is TGTGCCAGCAGTGCTCCTGGGCAGCGGGGCCTAGAGACCCAGTACTTC. Amino acids: CASSAPGQRGLETQYF.

The gene calls are TRBV5-1 and TRBJ2-7, with D perhaps matching TRBD1 (6 bases). From germline, CDR1 is SGHRS and CDR2 YFSETQ. This CDR3 is 15 amino acids long. V was shortened by 2 bases and J by 6 bases, with 18 bases between the two germline ends. The CDR3 nucleotides are TGCGCCAGCAGCTTTCGGCAGGGGCACCTAGGCGAGCAGTACTTC. Residues: CASSFRQGHLGEQYF.

A single count supports this clone. The chain links TRBV5-1 to TRBJ2-3, with D tentatively TRBD2 (5 bases). This CDR3 is 16 amino acids long. The V end lost 4 bases, the J end lost 0 bases, and 15 bases lay between the germline ends. Germline V gene lookup returns CDR1 SGHRS and CDR2 YFSETQ. CDR3 amino acids: CASSTPGAASTDTQYF. The CDR3 DNA reads TGCGCCAGCAGCACGCCAGGAGCGGCAAGCACAGATACGCAGTATTTT.

The chain couples TRBV27 to TRBJ2-2; 8 bases are a match to TRBD2. Germline CDR1 is MNHEY and CDR2 is SMNVEV (reference sequence). V lost 3 bases, J lost 5 bases, and 5 bases stayed unmatched. There are 15 residues in the CDR3. The CDR3 spells CASSFGGGWTGELFF. CDR3 DNA sequence: TGTGCCAGCAGTTTCGGGGGGGGATGGACCGGGGAGCTGTTTTTT.

The V and J genes are TRBV19 and TRBJ2-3; D not certain. Germline loops: CDR1 LNHDA, CDR2 SQIVND (reference sequence). The CDR3 totals 13 residues. V lost 5 bases and J 2 bases, leaving 8 bases between the germline ends. The CDR3 sequence is CASSGGHTDTQYF. The CDR3 DNA follows: TGTGCCAGTAGTGGTGGTCACACAGATACGCAGTATTTT. The variable domain in full, completed from reference TRBV19 and TRBJ2-3, reads DGGITQSPKYLFRKEGQNVTLSCEQNLNHDAMYWYRQDPGQGLRLIYYSQIVNDFQKGDIAEGYSVSREKKESFPLTVTSAQKNPTAFYLCASSGGHTDTQYFGPGTRLTVL.

The chain carries TRBV19 and TRBJ2-3, with 10 bases aligning to TRBD2. Germline-derived CDR1 and CDR2 are LNHDA and SQIVND (reference sequence). V gave up 2 bases and J gave up 1 base; unmatched junction bases: 9. The CDR3 loop spans 18 amino acids. The CDR3 coding sequence is TGTGCCAGTAGTATAAGCCTAGGGCTAGCGGGGGGCACAGATACGCAGTATTTT. Protein: CASSISLGLAGGTDTQYF.